The rows below give T cell receptor beta chains drawn from one sample of a study of post-analysis software for immune sequencing data. TCRdb called the PCR reads again in MiXCR, with one record for every CDR3 protein. The repertoire holds under 650,000 distinct CDR3 sequences, with 44% as singletons. Specimen: blood. The receptors here all came from a girl between 10 and 17 years old with multiple sclerosis. The CDR3 runs from the conserved cysteine through the conserved F or W. D genes are given only for firm matches. A row's size may be missing; if present it is once, few, many or a size class.

clone_size	v_call	j_call	d_call	cdr3_nt	cdr3_aa
-	TRBV20-1	TRBJ1-4	-	TGCAGTGCTAGAGATGGAAGGGTGACTAATGAAAAACTGTTTTTT	CSARDGRVTNEKLFF
-	TRBV6-5	TRBJ1-5	-	TGTGCCAGCAGTTACGCCCCGGGGACAAAGCCCCAGCATTTT	CASSYAPGTKPQHF
-	TRBV24-1	TRBJ2-1	TRBD2	TGTGCCACCAGTCGGATCAGCGGGAGCTCCTACAATGAGCAGTTCTTC	CATSRISGSSYNEQFF
-	TRBV20-1	TRBJ2-5	-	TGCAGTGCCAGCGTCAGGGAAGAGACCCAGTACTTC	CSASVREETQYF
-	TRBV5-1	TRBJ1-2	TRBD1	TGCGCCAGCAGCCCCCGGACAGGGAGGAGTTACTATGGCTACACCTTC	CASSPRTGRSYYGYTF
-	TRBV11-2	TRBJ2-7	TRBD2	TGTGCCAGCAGCTTAGATATACACCGGGAGGTCTACGAGCAGTACTTC	CASSLDIHREVYEQYF
few	TRBV29-1	TRBJ2-3	TRBD1	TGCAGCGTTGGGGCAGGGGGCGGAGATACGCAGTATTTT	CSVGAGGGDTQYF
-	TRBV27	TRBJ1-5	-	TGTGCCAGCAGGTTCCGGGACGATCAGCCCCAGCATTTT	CASRFRDDQPQHF
few	TRBV2	TRBJ2-7	TRBD2	TGTGCCAGCAGCCCGGGGATTAGCGGGAGTCACAACTACGAGCAGTACTTC	CASSPGISGSHNYEQYF
-	TRBV12-3/TRBV12-4	TRBJ2-3	-	TGTGCCAGCAGTTTCGGACCACCGAGGGATACGCAGTATTTT	CASSFGPPRDTQYF
-	TRBV20-1	TRBJ2-1	-	TGCAGTGCTAGAGAAGCCCTAGACTTGGGGTATGAGCAGTTCTTC	CSAREALDLGYEQFF
-	TRBV7-9	TRBJ2-2	-	TGTGCCAGCAGCTCAGGAGGGCCCGACACCGGGGAGCTGTTTTTT	CASSSGGPDTGELFF
-	TRBV6-5	TRBJ2-1	-	TGTGCCAGCAGTTACAACGGCAGGGTGAATGAGCAGTTCTTC	CASSYNGRVNEQFF
-	TRBV28	TRBJ1-2	-	TGTGCCAGCAGTTTGGGCAGGGACATCTATGGCTACACCTTC	CASSLGRDIYGYTF
-	TRBV5-4	TRBJ2-3	TRBD2	TGTGCCAGCAGCTTGGGGCCCCCGCGGGGGGGCACAGATACGCAGTATTTT	CASSLGPPRGGTDTQYF
few	TRBV5-6	TRBJ1-2	TRBD1	TGTGCCAGCAGCCCTAGGGACAGGGACGGCTACACCTTC	CASSPRDRDGYTF
-	TRBV3-1	TRBJ2-3	TRBD2	TGTGCCAGCAGCCAAGATGCGCTAGCGGCTACAGATACGCAGTATTTT	CASSQDALAATDTQYF
-	TRBV7-9	TRBJ1-2	TRBD1	TGTGCCGGCAGCTCCAGTACAGGGGGGGACTATGGCTACACCTTC	CAGSSSTGGDYGYTF
-	TRBV12-3/TRBV12-4	TRBJ1-1	-	TGTGCCAGCAGTTTGGGGGGGCCTGTGAACACTGAAGCTTTCTTT	CASSLGGPVNTEAFF
-	TRBV5-1	TRBJ1-2	-	TGCGCCAGCAGCCCCGGGGGGCGTACTACTAATGGCTACACCTTC	CASSPGGRTTNGYTF
-	TRBV7-2	TRBJ2-4	-	TGTGCCAGCAGCCCGTTTGAAAACATTCAGTACTTC	CASSPFENIQYF
-	TRBV24-1	TRBJ2-7	-	TGTGCCACCAGTGCCACCGCAGGGGCGGACGAGCAGTACTTC	CATSATAGADEQYF
few	TRBV20-1	TRBJ2-5	TRBD1	TGCAGTGCTGGTGGACAGGGCTACCAAGAGACCCAGTACTTC	CSAGGQGYQETQYF
-	TRBV20-1	TRBJ2-7	-	TGCAGTGCTAGAGATCCCTTCTCCGCGTCCTACGAGCAGTACTTC	CSARDPFSASYEQYF
-	TRBV25-1	TRBJ2-1	-	TGTGCCAGCAGAGGAGGACTACCCGACCTGAATGAGCAGTTCTTC	CASRGGLPDLNEQFF
-	TRBV5-1	TRBJ2-1	-	TGCGCCAGCAGCTTGACGGGGATCCCTCACAATGAGCAGTTCTTC	CASSLTGIPHNEQFF
-	TRBV30	TRBJ1-1	-	TGTGCCTGGAGTGGACCACTTCTCTTGAACACTGAAGCTTTCTTT	CAWSGPLLLNTEAFF
-	TRBV5-1	TRBJ2-1	-	TGCGCCAGCAGCTTGGAGCCAGATCCTCGGGAGCAGTTCTTC	CASSLEPDPREQFF
few	TRBV10-3	TRBJ2-3	TRBD2	TGTGCCATCAGTGAGTCGCTAACTAGCGGCACAGATACGCAGTATTTT	CAISESLTSGTDTQYF
-	TRBV7-9	TRBJ2-7	TRBD1	TGTGCCAGCAGCTTTCTAGGGACAGCCAAGCGGGAGCAGTACTTC	CASSFLGTAKREQYF
-	TRBV12-3/TRBV12-4	TRBJ2-3	TRBD2	TGTGCCAGCAGTCCCGGGACTAGGACCACAGATACGCAGTATTTT	CASSPGTRTTDTQYF
few	TRBV29-1	TRBJ2-7	-	TGCAGCGTTGGGGATAGATCCTACGAGCAGTACTTC	CSVGDRSYEQYF
few	TRBV10-3	TRBJ1-1	-	TGTGCCATCAGTGACCCGGGGGGGGCTATCACTGAAGCTTTCTTT	CAISDPGGAITEAFF
-	TRBV5-1	TRBJ2-1	TRBD2	TGCGCCAGCAGCTTGGGAAGGGGGACTAGCGGGTACAATGAGCAGTTCTTC	CASSLGRGTSGYNEQFF
-	TRBV2	TRBJ1-2	TRBD1	TGTGCCAGCAGTCTAGGACAGGGACGGGGCTACACCTTC	CASSLGQGRGYTF
-	TRBV5-1	TRBJ1-2	-	TGCGCCAGCAGCTTGGCCATGCGTACCTTCATTTCCCCTTCCCATGGCTACACCTTC	CASSLAMRTFISPSHGYTF
few	TRBV7-6	TRBJ1-1	TRBD1	TGTGCCAGCAGCTTAGAACAGGGGGGAATGTTTAACACTGAAGCTTTCTTT	CASSLEQGGMFNTEAFF
-	TRBV20-1	TRBJ2-5	-	TGCAGTGCTTTCGGACTCGTTAAAGAGACCCAGTACTTC	CSAFGLVKETQYF
-	TRBV12-3/TRBV12-4	TRBJ2-3	-	TGTGCCAGCAGTTTTCTGGCGGGGAGGGATACGCAGTATTTT	CASSFLAGRDTQYF
-	TRBV2	TRBJ2-7	-	TGTGCCAGCAGGGTCGGGGCCTACGAGCAGTACTTC	CASRVGAYEQYF
-	TRBV6-6	TRBJ2-3	-	TGTGCCACCAGAGTTAGCGGATCCCCTAGCACAGATACGCAGTATTTT	CATRVSGSPSTDTQYF
few	TRBV20-1	TRBJ1-5	-	TGCAGTGCCGAAAGATCAGGTCAGCCCCAGCATTTT	CSAERSGQPQHF
-	TRBV4-2	TRBJ2-7	TRBD2	TGTGCCAGCAGCCATTACTCGATGACTAGCGGGGCCGAGCAGTACTTC	CASSHYSMTSGAEQYF
-	TRBV27	TRBJ2-7	-	TGTGCCAGCGGGAGTCCCTACGAGCAGTACTTC	CASGSPYEQYF
few	TRBV5-1	TRBJ2-7	TRBD1	TGCGCCAGCAGCTTTGTCATTCGGGGACAGACCTCCTACGAGCAGTACTTC	CASSFVIRGQTSYEQYF
-	TRBV12-3/TRBV12-4	TRBJ2-2	TRBD2	TGTGCCAGCAGTCGCCTAGCGGGAGACACCTACACCGGGGAGCTGTTTTTT	CASSRLAGDTYTGELFF
few	TRBV2	TRBJ2-3	-	TGTGCCAGCACTGAAAGCACAGATACGCAGTATTTT	CASTESTDTQYF
-	TRBV10-2	TRBJ2-7	TRBD2	TGCGCCAGCAGGGAGTCTCTAGCGGCCTACGAGCAGTACTTC	CASRESLAAYEQYF
-	TRBV6-1	TRBJ2-7	TRBD2	TGTGCCAGCAGTGAGACTAGCGGAGACTCCTACGAGCAGTACTTC	CASSETSGDSYEQYF
few	TRBV11-1	TRBJ2-1	-	TGTGCCAGCAGCCCAGAGCCAGGGGCGGGGCAGTTCTTC	CASSPEPGAGQFF
-	TRBV5-5	TRBJ2-5	TRBD1	TGTGCCAGCAGCTTCGTCAGTCCGGGACAGTGGCGGATAGAGACCCAGTACTTC	CASSFVSPGQWRIETQYF
-	TRBV20-1	TRBJ2-5	-	TGCAGTGCTAAAACCGAGACCCAGTACTTC	CSAKTETQYF
-	TRBV29-1	TRBJ1-2	-	TGCAGCGGCCGCCCCGGGGGCGCTAACTATGGCTACACCTTC	CSGRPGGANYGYTF
-	TRBV11-2	TRBJ2-7	TRBD2	TGTGCCAGCAGCTTCACAGGGGGACTAGCGGGTAGACCCTACGAGCAGTACTTC	CASSFTGGLAGRPYEQYF
-	TRBV5-5	TRBJ2-1	-	TGTGCCAGCAGCGCCCAGAGAGAAGACTACAATGAGCAGTTCTTC	CASSAQREDYNEQFF
-	TRBV4-1	TRBJ1-2	-	TGCGCCAGCAGCCTATTGAGAGCTAACTATGGCTACACCTTC	CASSLLRANYGYTF
few	TRBV6-6	TRBJ2-7	TRBD2	TGTGCCAGCAGTTACTCCGTAAGCGGGAGTTTGCCCTACGAGCAGTACTTC	CASSYSVSGSLPYEQYF
few	TRBV6-1	TRBJ2-1	-	TGTGCCAGCGGAGCAGGGGCTGGCGATGAGCAGTTCTTC	CASGAGAGDEQFF